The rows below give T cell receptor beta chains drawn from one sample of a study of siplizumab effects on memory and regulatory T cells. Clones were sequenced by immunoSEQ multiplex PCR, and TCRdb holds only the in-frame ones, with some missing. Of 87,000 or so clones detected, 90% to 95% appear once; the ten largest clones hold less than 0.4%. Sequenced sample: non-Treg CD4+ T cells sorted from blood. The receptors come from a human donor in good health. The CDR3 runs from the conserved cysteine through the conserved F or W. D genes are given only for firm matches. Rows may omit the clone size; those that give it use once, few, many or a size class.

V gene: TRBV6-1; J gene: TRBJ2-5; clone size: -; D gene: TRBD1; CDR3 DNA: TGTGCCAGCAGCGACAGGGGGAAAGAGACCCAGTACTTC; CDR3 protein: CASSDRGKETQYF
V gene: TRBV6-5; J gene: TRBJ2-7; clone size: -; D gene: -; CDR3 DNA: TGTGCCAGCAGTTACGAATACGAGCAGTACTTC; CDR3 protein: CASSYEYEQYF
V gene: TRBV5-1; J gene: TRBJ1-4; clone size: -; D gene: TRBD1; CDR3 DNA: TGCGCCAGCAGCCCTACAGGGGGCAAGGAAAAACTGTTTTTT; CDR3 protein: CASSPTGGKEKLFF
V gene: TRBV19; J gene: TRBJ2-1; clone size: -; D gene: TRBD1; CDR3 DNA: TGTGCCAGTAGTTCCAGACAGGGGGCCTACAATGAGCAGTTCTTC; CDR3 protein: CASSSRQGAYNEQFF
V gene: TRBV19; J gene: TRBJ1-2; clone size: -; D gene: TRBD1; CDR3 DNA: TGTGCCAGTGAATTGGACAGGGGCTATGGCTACACCTTC; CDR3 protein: CASELDRGYGYTF
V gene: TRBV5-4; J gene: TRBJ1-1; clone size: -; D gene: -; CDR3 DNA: TGTGCCAGCAGCTTGCCCGGGGGTAATGGTGAAGCTTTCTTT; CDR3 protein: CASSLPGGNGEAFF
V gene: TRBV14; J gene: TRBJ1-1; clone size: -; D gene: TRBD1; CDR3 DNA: TGTGCCAGCAGCACCGCCCGACAGGGCAGAAAAAACACTGAAGCTTTCTTT; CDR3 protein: CASSTARQGRKNTEAFF
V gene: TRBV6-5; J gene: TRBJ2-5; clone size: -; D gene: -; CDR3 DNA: TGTGCCAGCAGTTGGAGGGTTCGGGAGACCCAGTACTTC; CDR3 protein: CASSWRVRETQYF
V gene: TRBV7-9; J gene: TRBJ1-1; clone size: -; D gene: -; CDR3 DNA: TGTGCCAGCAGCTTAGACCAGGGATGGGGCACTGAAGCTTTCTTT; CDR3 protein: CASSLDQGWGTEAFF
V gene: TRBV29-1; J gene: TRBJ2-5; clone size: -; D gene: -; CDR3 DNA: TGCAGCGTTGACGGACATCTCCAAGAGACCCAGTACTTC; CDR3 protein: CSVDGHLQETQYF
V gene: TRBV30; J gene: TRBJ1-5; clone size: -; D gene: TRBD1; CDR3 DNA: TGTGCCTGGAGTGTTGGGCGACAGGGGAGTCAGCCCCAGCATTTT; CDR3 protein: CAWSVGRQGSQPQHF
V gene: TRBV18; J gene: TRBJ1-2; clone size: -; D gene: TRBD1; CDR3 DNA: TGTGCCAGCTCACCCATGACAGGGTACGGTTCTAACTATGGCTACACCTTC; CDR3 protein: CASSPMTGYGSNYGYTF
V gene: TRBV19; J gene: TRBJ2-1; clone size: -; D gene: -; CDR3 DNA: TGTGCCAGTAGCGGGTGGGGTCAATCATACAATGAGCAGTTCTTC; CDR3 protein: CASSGWGQSYNEQFF
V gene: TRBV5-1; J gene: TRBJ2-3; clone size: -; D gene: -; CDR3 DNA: TGCGCCAGCAGCGGAGGACAGCGCCTGGATACGCAGTATTTT; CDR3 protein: CASSGGQRLDTQYF
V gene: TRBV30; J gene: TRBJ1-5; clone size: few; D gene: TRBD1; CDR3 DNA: TGTGCCTGGAGTGTACAGGTGTCAGGGGGTAATCAGCCCCAGCATTTT; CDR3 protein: CAWSVQVSGGNQPQHF
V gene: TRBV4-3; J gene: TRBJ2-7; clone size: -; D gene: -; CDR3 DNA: TGCGCCAGCAGCCCTTACCGGGGCTCCTACGAGCAGTACTTC; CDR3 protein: CASSPYRGSYEQYF
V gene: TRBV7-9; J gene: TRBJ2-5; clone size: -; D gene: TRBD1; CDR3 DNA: TGTGCCAGCAGCTTGGGACAGGGAGAGTTAGAGACCCAGTACTTC; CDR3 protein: CASSLGQGELETQYF
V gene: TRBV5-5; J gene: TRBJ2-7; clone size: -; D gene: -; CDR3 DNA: TGTGCCAGCAGCGAGAGAGACAGTTTACTAAACTCCTACGAGCAGTACTTC; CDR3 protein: CASSERDSLLNSYEQYF
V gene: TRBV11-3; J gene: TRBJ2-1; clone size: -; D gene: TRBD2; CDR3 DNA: TGTGCCAGCAGCCAAGCGGGACTAGGGCACAATGAGCAGTTCTTC; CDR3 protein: CASSQAGLGHNEQFF
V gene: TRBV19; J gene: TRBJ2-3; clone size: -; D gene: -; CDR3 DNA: TGTGCCAGTAGTATTAGACAGGTTGGCACAGATACGCAGTATTTT; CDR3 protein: CASSIRQVGTDTQYF
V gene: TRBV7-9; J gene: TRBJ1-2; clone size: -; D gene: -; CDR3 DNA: TGTGCCAGCAGCCCCGGGGCTTATGGCTACACCTTC; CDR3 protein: CASSPGAYGYTF
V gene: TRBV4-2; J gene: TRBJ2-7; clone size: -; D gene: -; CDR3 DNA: TGTGCCAGCAGCCAAGAGTCGACAGGACGGTTCTACGAGCAGTACTTC; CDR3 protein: CASSQESTGRFYEQYF
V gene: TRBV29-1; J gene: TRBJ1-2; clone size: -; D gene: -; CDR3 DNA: TGCAGCGTTGAGGAGGGAGAAAGGGGCTACACCTTC; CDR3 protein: CSVEEGERGYTF
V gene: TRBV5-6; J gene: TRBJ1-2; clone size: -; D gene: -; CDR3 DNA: TGTGCCAGCAGCTTGGGGGTAGGGGTAGGCTATGGCTACACCTTC; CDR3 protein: CASSLGVGVGYGYTF
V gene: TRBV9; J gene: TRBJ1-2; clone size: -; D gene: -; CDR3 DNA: TGTGCCAGCAGCGCGCACATGGGGGGTGCTACCTATGGCTACACCTTC; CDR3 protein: CASSAHMGGATYGYTF
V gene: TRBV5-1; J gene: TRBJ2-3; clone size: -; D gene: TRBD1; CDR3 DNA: TGCGCCAGCAGCTCGGACAGGGCTTGGGAAGATACGCAGTATTTT; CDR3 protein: CASSSDRAWEDTQYF
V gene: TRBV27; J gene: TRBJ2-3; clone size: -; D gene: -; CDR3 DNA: TGTGCCAGCAGTTTACTAACTAGCCTAGCGGATACGCAGTATTTT; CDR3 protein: CASSLLTSLADTQYF
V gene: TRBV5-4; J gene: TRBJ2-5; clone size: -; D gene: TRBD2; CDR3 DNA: TGTGCCAGCAGCTCCCCAAAGACTAGCGGGGGGCCAATGGTAGGGGAGACCCAGTACTTC; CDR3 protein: CASSSPKTSGGPMVGETQYF
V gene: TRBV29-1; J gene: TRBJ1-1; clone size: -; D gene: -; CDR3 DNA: TGCAGCGTGTCGGGACTGGGAGAGTCGGCTTTCTTT; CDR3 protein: CSVSGLGESAFF
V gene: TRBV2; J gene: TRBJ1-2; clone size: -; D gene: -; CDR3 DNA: TGTGCCAGCGTCAGGGGTTGGACTAACTATGGCTACACCTTC; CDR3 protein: CASVRGWTNYGYTF
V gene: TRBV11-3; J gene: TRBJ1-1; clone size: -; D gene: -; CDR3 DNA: TGTGCCAGCAGCTTAGAGGAAAACACTGAAGCTTTCTTT; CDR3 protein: CASSLEENTEAFF
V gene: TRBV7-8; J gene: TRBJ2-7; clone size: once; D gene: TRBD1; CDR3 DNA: TGTGCCAGCAGCTTACAGGGGGTCCCCTACGAGCAGTACTTC; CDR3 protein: CASSLQGVPYEQYF
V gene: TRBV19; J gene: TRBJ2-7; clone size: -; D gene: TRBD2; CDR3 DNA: TGTGCCAGTAGGGGGTCGGGGCGGGAGACCACCTACGAGCAGTACTTC; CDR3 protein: CASRGSGRETTYEQYF
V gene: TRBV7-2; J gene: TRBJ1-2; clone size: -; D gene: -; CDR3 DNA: TGTGCCAGCAGCCCAGAAGAGTACACTAACTATGGCTACACCTTC; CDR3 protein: CASSPEEYTNYGYTF
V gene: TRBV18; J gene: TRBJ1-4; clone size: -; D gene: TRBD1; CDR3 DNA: TGTGCCAGCTCCCTAGACAGGGGGAGTGAAAAACTGTTTTTT; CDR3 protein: CASSLDRGSEKLFF
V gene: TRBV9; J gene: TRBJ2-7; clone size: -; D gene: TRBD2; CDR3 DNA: TGTGCCAGCAGCAACCGGCCGGGGGGGAGCTACGAGCAGTACTTC; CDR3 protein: CASSNRPGGSYEQYF
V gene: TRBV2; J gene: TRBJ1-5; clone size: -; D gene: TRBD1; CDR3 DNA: TGTGCCAGCAGTGAGTGGGACAGGGGGAATCAGCCCCAGCATTTT; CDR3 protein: CASSEWDRGNQPQHF
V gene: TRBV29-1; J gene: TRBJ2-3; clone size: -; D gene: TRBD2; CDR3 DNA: TGCAGCGTTTCTAGCGGGAGAGGGATTGATACGCAGTATTTT; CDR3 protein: CSVSSGRGIDTQYF
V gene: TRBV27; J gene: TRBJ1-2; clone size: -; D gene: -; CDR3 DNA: TGTGCCAGCAGTTTGAGAGGATTTAACTATGGCTACACCTTC; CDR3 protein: CASSLRGFNYGYTF
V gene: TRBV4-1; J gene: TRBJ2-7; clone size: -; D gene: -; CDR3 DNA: TGCGCCAGCAGCCAAGTTCCATTGGGCTCGCGGGAGCAGTACTTC; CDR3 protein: CASSQVPLGSREQYF
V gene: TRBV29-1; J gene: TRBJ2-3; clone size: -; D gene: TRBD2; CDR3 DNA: TGCAGCGTTGAAGATCGGCTAGCGGGGGGGCCTTCAGATACGCAGTATTTT; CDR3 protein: CSVEDRLAGGPSDTQYF
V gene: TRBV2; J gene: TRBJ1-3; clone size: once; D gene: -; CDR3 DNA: TGTGCCAGCAGTAACTGGGGGCCTGGAAACACCATATATTTT; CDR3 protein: CASSNWGPGNTIYF
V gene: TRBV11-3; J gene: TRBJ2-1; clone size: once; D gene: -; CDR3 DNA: TGTGCCAGCAGCTTGGCGGGAAGAGGGGAGCAGTTCTTC; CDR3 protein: CASSLAGRGEQFF
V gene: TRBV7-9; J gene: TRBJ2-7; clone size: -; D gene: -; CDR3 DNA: TGTGCCAGCACCTCCGGGAGTGGCTCCTACGAGCAGTACTTC; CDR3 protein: CASTSGSGSYEQYF
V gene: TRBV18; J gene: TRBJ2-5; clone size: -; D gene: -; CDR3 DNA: TGTGCCAGCTCACGGTACCAAGAGACCCAGTACTTC; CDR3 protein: CASSRYQETQYF
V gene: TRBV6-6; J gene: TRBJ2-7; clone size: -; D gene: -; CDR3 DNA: TGTGCCAGCAGAGGGGTCGGGGAGCCGTACTTC; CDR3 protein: CASRGVGEPYF
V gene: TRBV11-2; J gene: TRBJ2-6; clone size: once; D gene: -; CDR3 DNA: TGTGCCAGCAGCATAAGGGCCACTGGGGCCAACGTCCTGACTTTC; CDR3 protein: CASSIRATGANVLTF
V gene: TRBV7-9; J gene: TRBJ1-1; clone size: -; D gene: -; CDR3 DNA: TGTGCCAGCAGCTTAGCGACAGGCGGGCGTTTCACTGAAGCTTTCTTT; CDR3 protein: CASSLATGGRFTEAFF
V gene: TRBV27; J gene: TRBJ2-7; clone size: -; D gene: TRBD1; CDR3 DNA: TGTGCCAGCAGTACACACAGGGGGGTATACGAGCAGTACTTC; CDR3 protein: CASSTHRGVYEQYF
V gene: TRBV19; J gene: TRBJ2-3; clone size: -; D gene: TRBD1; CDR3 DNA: TGTGCCAGTAGTGTTAGACAGGGGGCTAGAGATACGCAGTATTTT; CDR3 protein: CASSVRQGARDTQYF
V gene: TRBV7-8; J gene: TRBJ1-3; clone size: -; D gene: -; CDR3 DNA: TGTGCCAGCAGCTCGACGGTAGGAAACACCATATATTTT; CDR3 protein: CASSSTVGNTIYF
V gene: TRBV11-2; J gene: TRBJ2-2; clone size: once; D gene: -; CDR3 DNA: TGTGCCAGCAGCTTAGGACTTACGAACACCGGGGAGCTGTTTTTT; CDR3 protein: CASSLGLTNTGELFF
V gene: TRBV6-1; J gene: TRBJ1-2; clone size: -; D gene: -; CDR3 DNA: TGTGCCAGCAGGGCTAACGACAGAGATGGCTATGGCTACACCTTC; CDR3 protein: CASRANDRDGYGYTF
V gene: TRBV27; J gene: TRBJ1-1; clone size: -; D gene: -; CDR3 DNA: TGTGCCAGCAGTTCAGTGCCGAACACTGAAGCTTTCTTT; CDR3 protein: CASSSVPNTEAFF